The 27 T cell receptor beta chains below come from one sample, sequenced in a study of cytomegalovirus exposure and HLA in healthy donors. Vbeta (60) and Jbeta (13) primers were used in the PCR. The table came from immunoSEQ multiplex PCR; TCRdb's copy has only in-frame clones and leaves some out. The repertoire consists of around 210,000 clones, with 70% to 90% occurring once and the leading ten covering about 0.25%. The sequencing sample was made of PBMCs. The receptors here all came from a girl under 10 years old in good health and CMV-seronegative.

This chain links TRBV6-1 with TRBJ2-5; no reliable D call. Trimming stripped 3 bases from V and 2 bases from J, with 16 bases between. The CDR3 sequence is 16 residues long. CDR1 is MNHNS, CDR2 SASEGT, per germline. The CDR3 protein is CASSEGVPLTQETQYF. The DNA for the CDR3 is TGTGCCAGCAGTGAGGGCGTACCGCTAACTCAAGAGACCCAGTACTTC.

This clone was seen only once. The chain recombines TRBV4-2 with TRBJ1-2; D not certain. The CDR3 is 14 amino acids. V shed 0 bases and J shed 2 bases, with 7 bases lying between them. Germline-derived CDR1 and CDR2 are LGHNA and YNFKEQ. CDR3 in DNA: TGTGCCAGCAGCCAAGACCCAGGAAACTATGGCTACACCTTC. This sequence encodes CASSQDPGNYGYTF.

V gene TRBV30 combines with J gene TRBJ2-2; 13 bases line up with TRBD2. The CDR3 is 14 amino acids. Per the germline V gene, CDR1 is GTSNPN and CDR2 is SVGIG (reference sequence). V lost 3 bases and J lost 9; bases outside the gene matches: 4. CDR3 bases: TGTGCCTGGAGGACTAGCGGGGGGAGTAGGGAGCTGTTTTTT. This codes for CAWRTSGGSRELFF.

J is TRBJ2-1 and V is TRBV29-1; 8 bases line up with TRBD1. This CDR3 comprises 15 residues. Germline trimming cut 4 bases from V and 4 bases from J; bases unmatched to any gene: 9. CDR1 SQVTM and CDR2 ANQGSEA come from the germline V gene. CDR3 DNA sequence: TGCAGCGTTGCCCCGAGGACAGGGATGTACAATGAGCAGTTCTTC. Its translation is CSVAPRTGMYNEQFF.

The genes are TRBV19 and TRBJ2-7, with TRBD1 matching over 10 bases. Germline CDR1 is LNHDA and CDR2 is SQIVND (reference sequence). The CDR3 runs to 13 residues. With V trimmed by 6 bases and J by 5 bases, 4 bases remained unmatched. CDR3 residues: CASSTTGGHEQYF. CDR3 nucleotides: TGTGCCAGTAGCACGACAGGGGGCCACGAGCAGTACTTC.

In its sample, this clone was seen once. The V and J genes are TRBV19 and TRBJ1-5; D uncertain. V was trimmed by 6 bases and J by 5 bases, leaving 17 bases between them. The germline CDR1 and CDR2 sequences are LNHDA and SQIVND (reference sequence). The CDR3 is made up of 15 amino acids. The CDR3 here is CASRTSTGSDQPQHF. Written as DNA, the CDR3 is TGTGCCAGTAGGACATCCACGGGGTCGGATCAGCCCCAGCATTTT.

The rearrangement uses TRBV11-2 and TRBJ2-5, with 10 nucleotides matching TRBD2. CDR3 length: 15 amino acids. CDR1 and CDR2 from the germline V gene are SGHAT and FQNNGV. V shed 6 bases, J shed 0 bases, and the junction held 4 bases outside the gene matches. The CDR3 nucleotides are TGTGCCAGCAGGCAGCGGGGGGGAAACCAAGAGACCCAGTACTTC. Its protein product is CASRQRGGNQETQYF.

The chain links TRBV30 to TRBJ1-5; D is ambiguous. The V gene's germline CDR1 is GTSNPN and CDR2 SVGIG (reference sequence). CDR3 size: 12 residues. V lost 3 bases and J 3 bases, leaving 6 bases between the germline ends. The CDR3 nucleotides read TGTGCCTGGAGCAGAAACAATCAGCCCCAGCATTTT. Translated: CAWSRNNQPQHF.

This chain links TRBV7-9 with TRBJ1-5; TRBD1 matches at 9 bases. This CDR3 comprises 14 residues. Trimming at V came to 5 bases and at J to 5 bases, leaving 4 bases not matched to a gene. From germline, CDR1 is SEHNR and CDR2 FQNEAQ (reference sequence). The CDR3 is CASSHTGGDQPQHF. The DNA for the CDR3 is TGTGCCAGCAGCCATACAGGGGGCGATCAGCCCCAGCATTTT.

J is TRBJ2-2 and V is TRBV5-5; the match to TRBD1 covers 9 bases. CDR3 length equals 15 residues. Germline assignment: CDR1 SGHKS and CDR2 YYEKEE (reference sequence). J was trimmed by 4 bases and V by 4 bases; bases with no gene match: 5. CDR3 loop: CASSIQGAVTGELFF. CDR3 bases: TGTGCCAGCAGCATACAGGGGGCCGTCACCGGGGAGCTGTTTTTT.

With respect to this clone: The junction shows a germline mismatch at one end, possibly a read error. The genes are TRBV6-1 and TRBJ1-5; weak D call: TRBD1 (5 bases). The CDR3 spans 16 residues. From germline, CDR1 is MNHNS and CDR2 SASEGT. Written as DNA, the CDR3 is TGTGCCAGCTGTGAACGGACATTCACAAGCAATCAGCCCCAGCATTTT. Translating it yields CASCERTFTSNQPQHF.

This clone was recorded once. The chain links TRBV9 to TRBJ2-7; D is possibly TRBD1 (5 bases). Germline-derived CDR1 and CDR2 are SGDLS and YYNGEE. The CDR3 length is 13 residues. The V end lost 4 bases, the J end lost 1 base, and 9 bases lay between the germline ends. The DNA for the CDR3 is TGTGCCAGCAGCAAGACAGCTTCCTACGAGCAGTACTTC. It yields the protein CASSKTASYEQYF.

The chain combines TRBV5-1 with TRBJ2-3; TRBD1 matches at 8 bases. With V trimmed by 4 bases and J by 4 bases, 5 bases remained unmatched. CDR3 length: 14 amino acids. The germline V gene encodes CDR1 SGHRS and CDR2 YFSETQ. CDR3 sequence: CASSPGQGADTQYF. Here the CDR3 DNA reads TGCGCCAGCAGCCCAGGACAGGGCGCAGATACGCAGTATTTT.

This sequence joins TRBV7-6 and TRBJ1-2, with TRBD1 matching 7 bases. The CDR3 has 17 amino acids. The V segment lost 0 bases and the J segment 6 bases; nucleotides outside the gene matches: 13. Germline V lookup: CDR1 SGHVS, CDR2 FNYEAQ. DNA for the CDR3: TGTGCCAGCAGCTTAGCGGTTGGTGACAGGGAGCCTCATGGCTACACCTTC. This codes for CASSLAVGDREPHGYTF.

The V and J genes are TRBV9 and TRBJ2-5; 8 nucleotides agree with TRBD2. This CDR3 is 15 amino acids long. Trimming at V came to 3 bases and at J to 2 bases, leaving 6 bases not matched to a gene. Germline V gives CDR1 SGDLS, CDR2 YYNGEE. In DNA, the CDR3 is TGTGCCAGCAGCGCAGCGGGGGCGCAGCAAGAGACCCAGTACTTC. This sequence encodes CASSAAGAQQETQYF.

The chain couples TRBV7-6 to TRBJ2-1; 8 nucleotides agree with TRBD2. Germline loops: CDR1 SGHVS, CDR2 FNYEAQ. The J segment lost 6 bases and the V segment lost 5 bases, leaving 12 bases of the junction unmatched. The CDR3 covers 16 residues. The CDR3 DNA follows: TGTGCCAGCAGCCGGACCGGCGGGGGGCGGGTCAATGAGCAGTTCTTC. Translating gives CASSRTGGGRVNEQFF.

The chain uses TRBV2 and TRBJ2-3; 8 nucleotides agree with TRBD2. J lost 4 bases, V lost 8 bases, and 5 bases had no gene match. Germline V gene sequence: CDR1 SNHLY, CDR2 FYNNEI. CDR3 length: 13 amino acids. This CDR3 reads CASPAGGPDTQYF. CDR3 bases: TGTGCCAGCCCGGCGGGAGGACCAGATACGCAGTATTTT.

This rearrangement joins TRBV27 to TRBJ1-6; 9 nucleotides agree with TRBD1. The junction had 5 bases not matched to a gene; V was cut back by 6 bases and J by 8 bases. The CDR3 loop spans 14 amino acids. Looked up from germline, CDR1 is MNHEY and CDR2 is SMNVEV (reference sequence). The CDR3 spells CASRRGQGDSPLHF. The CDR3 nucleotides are TGTGCCAGCAGGCGGGGACAGGGAGATTCACCCCTCCACTTT.

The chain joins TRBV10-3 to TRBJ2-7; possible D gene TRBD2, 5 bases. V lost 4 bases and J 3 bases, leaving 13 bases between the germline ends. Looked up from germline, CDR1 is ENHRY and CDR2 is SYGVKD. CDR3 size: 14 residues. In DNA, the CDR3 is TGTGCCATCAGTGGTGGTAGCGATCTCTACGAGCAGTACTTC. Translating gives CAISGGSDLYEQYF.

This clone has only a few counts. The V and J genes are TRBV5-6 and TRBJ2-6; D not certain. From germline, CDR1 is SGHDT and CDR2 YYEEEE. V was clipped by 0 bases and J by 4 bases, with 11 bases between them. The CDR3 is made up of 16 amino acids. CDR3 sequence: CASSLDLVRGANVLTF. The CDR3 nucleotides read TGTGCCAGCAGCTTGGATCTGGTGCGCGGGGCCAACGTCCTGACTTTC.

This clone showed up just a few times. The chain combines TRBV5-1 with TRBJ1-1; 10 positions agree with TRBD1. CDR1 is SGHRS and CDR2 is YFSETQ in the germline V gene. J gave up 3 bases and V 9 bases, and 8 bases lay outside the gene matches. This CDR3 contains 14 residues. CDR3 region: CAIPRDRGYTEAFF. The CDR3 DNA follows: TGCGCCATTCCCCGGGACAGGGGATACACTGAAGCTTTCTTT. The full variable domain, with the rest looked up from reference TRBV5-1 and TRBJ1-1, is KAGVTQTPRYLIKTRGQQVTLSCSPISGHRSVSWYQQTPGQGLQFLFEYFSETQRNKGNFPGRFSGRQFSNSRSEMNVSTLELGDSALYLCAIPRDRGYTEAFFGQGTRLTVV.

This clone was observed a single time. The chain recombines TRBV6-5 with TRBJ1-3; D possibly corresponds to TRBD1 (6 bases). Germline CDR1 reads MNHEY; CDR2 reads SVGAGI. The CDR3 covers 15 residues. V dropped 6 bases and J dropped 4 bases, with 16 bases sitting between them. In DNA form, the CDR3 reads TGTGCCAGCAGCCTCGTTGGGGGCGTCGGAAACACCATATATTTT. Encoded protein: CASSLVGGVGNTIYF.

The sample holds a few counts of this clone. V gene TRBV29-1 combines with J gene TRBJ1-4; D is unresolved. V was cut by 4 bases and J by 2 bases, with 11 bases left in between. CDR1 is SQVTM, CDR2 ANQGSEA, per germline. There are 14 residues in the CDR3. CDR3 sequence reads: CSVVEGSTNEKLFF. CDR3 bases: TGCAGCGTTGTGGAGGGATCGACTAATGAAAAACTGTTTTTT.

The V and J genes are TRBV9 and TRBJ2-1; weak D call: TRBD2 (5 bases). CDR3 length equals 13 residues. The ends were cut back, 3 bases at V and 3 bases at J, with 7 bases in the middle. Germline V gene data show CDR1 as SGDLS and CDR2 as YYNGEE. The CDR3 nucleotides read TGTGCCAGCAGCGGAGACTACTACAATGAGCAGTTCTTC. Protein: CASSGDYYNEQFF.

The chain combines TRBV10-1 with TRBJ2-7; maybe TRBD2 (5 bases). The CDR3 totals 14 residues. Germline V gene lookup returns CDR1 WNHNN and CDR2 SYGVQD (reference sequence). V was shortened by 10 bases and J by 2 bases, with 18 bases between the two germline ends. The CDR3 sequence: CATRGNIFPYEQYF. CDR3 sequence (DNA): TGCGCCACCCGAGGGAACATCTTTCCCTACGAGCAGTACTTC.

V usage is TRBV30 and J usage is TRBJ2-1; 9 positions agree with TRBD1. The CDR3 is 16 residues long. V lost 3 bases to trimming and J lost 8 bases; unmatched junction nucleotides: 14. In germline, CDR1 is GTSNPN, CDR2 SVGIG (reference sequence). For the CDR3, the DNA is TGTGCCTGGAGGGGCACGACAGGGGGGTTCATGTATGAGCAGTTCTTC. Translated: CAWRGTTGGFMYEQFF.

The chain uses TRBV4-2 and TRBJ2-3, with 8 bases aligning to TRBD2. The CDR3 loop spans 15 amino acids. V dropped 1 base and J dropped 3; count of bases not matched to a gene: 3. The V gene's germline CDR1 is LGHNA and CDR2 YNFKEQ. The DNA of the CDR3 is TGTGCCAGCAGCCAAGTAGCTAGCGGGACAGATACGCAGTATTTT. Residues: CASSQVASGTDTQYF.